At least ten counts were recorded for the clone carrying this T cell receptor (beta chain). Antigen specificity is unknown. The sorted libraries were made from approximately 950,000 CD4+ or CD8+ T cells. The entry originates in a study of neurological immune-mediated disorders. Overall study findings and caveats: HTLV-1-associated myelopathy displayed the greatest TCR clonal expansion, and multiple sclerosis exhibited the smallest, lower than that of healthy controls.

Germline V lookup: CDR1 DFQATT, CDR2 SNEGSKA (reference sequence). V lost 6 bases, J lost 4 bases, and 20 bases lay in between. There are 15 residues in the CDR3. Synthesis of cDNA was performed by 5'RACE using 10-nucleotide random UMIs. From the 5' RACE reads, TCRdb called clonotypes with MiXCR, one entry per CDR3 protein. This sample has roughly 30,000 distinct CDR3 sequences; under 25% occur once, and the top ten carry 25% to 30%. J is TRBJ2-3 and V is TRBV20-1; unclear D gene. The receptor was derived from a man aged 50 or older with HTLV-1-associated myelopathy (HAM/TSP). Sequenced: CD4+ T cells from blood. CDR3 nucleotide sequence: TGCAGTGCCACCCACTGGCTGGCAGATGCAGATACGCAGTATTTT. Its protein is CSATHWLADADTQYF.